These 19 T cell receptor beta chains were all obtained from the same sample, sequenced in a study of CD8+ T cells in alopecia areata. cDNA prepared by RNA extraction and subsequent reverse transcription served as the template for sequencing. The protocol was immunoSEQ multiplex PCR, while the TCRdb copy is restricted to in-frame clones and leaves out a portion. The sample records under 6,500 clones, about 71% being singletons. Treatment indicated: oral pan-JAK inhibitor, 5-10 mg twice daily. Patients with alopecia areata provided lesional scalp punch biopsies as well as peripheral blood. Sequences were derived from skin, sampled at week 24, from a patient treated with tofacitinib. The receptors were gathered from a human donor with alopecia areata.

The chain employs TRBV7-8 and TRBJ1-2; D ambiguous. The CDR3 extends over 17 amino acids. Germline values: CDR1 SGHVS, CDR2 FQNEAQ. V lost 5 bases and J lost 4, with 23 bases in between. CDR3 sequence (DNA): TGTGCCAGCAGCCAGCCCTCGTTTACCCGAAAGATCTATGGCTACACCTTC. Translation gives CASSQPSFTRKIYGYTF.

CDR3 bases: TGTGCCAGCAGCCCAGGGACTAGCGGACCCACAGATACGCAGTATTTT. It translates to CASSPGTSGPTDTQYF. This chain uses TRBV7-2 with TRBJ2-3, with 11 nucleotides matching TRBD2. Germline lookup yields CDR1 SGHTA and CDR2 FQGNSA. V gave up 5 bases and J gave up 2 bases; unmatched junction bases: 6. The CDR3 has 16 residues.

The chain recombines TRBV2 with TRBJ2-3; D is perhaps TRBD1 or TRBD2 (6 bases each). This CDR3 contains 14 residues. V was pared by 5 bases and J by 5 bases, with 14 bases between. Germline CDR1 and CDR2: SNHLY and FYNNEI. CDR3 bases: TGTGCCAGCAGTAAAGAGGGGGGAATAGATACGCAGTATTTT. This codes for CASSKEGGIDTQYF.

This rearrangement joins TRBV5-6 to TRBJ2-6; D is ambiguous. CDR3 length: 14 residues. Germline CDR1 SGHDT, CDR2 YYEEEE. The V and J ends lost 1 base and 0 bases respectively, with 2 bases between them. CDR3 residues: CASSLYSGANVLTF. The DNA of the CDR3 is TGTGCCAGCAGCTTGTACTCTGGGGCCAACGTCCTGACTTTC.

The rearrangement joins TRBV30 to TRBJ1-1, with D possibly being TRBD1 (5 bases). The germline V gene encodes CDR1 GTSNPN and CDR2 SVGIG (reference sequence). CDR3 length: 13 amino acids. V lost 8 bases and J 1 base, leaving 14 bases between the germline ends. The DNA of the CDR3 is TGTGCCCGGGAGGGGAGGGAGAACACTGAAGCTTTCTTT. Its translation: CAREGRENTEAFF.

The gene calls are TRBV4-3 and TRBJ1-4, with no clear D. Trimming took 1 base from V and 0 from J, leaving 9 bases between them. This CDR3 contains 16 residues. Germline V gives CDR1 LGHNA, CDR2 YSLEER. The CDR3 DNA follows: TGCGCCAGCAGCCAAGTAGTCGGAGCAACTAATGAAAAACTGTTTTTT. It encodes CASSQVVGATNEKLFF.

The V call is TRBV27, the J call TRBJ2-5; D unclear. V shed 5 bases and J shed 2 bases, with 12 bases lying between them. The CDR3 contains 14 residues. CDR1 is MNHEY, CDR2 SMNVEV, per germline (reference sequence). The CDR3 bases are TGTGCCAGCAGTCCCCTAACCCGACAAGAGACCCAGTACTTC. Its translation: CASSPLTRQETQYF.

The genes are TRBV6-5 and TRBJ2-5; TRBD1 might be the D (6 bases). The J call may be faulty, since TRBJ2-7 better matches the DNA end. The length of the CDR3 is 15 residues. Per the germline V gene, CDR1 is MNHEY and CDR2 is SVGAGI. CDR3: CASSYGGNRPYEQYF. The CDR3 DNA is TGTGCCAGCAGTTATGGGGGCAACCGCCCCTACGAGCAGTACTTC.

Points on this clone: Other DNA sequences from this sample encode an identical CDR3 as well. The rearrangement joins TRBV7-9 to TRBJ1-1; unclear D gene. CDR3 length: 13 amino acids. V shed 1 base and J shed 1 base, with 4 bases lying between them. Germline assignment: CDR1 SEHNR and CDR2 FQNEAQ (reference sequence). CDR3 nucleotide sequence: TGTGCCAGCAGCTTAGTTCCGAACACTGAAGCTTTCTTT. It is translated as CASSLVPNTEAFF.

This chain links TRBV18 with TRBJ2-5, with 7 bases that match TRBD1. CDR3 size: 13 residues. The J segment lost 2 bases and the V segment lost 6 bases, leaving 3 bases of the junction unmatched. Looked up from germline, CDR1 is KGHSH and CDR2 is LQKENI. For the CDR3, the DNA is TGTGCCAGCTCCAGGGGGAGTCAAGAGACCCAGTACTTC. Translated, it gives CASSRGSQETQYF.

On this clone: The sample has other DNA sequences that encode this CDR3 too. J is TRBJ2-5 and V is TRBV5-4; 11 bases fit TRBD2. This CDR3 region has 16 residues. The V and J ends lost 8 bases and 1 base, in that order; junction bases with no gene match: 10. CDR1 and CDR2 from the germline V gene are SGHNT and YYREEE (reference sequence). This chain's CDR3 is CASSRPSGGSQETQYF. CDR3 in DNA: TGTGCCAGTAGCCGTCCTAGCGGGGGGTCCCAAGAGACCCAGTACTTC.

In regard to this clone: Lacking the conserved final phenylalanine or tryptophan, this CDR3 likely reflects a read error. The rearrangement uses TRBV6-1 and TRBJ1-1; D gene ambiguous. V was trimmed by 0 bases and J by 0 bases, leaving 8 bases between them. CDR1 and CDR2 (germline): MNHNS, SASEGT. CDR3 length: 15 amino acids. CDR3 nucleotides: TGTGCCAGCAGTGAAGCGAGCCTCCTGAACACTGAAGCTTTCTCT. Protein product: CASSEASLLNTEAFS.

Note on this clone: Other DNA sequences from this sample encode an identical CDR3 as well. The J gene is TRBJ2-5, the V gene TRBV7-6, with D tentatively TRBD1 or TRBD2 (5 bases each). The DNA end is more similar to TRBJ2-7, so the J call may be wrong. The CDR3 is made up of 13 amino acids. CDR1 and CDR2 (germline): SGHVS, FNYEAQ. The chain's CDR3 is CASSPGPNYEQYF. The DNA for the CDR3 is TGTGCCAGCAGCCCGGGACCGAACTACGAGCAGTACTTC.

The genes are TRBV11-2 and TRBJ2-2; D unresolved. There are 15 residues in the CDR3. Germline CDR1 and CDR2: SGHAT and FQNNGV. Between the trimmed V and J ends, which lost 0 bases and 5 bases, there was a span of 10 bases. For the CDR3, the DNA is TGTGCCAGCAGCTTAGATCTTAGGATTACCGGGGAGCTGTTTTTT. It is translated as CASSLDLRITGELFF.

For the CDR3, the DNA is TGTGCCAGCAGTTTATACAGCTATGGGTCGGGCTACACCTTC. Protein: CASSLYSYGSGYTF. The chain links TRBV27 to TRBJ1-2; D not certain. V gave up 1 base and J gave up 8 bases, with 14 bases separating them. Germline V gene lookup returns CDR1 MNHEY and CDR2 SMNVEV (reference sequence). This CDR3 spans 14 amino acids.

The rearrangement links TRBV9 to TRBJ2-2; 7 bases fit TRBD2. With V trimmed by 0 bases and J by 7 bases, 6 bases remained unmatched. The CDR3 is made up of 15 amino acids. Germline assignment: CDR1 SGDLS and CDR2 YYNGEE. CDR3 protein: CASSVEAGFVGELFF. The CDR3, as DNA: TGTGCCAGCAGCGTAGAAGCGGGGTTCGTCGGGGAGCTGTTTTTT.

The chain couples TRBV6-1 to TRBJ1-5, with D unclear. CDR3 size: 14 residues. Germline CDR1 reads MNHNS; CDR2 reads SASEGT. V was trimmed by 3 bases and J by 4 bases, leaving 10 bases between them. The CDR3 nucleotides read TGTGCCAGCAGTGAGTTAAGGGTAAATCAGCCCCAGCATTTT. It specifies CASSELRVNQPQHF.

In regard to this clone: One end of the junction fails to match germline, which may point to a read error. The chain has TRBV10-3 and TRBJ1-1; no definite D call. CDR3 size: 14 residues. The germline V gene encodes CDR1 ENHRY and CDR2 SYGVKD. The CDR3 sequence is CASSSQPGYTEAFF. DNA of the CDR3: TGTGCCAGCAGTTCACAACCGGGATACACTGAAGCTTTCTTT.

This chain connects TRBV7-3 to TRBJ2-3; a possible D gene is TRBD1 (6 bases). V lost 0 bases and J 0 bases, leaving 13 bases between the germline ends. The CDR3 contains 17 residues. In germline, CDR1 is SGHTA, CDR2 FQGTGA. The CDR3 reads CASSLTYQGTSTDTQYF. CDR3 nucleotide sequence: TGTGCCAGCAGCTTAACGTACCAGGGGACAAGCACAGATACGCAGTATTTT. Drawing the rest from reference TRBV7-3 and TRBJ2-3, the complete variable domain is GAGVSQTPSNKVTEKGKYVELRCDPISGHTALYWYRQSLGQGPEFLIYFQGTGAADDSGLPNDRFFAVRPEGSVSTLKIQRTERGDSAVYLCASSLTYQGTSTDTQYFGPGTRLTVL.